A selection of T cell receptor beta chains follows, all from one sample in a study of human T cells and chemical hapten exposure. TCRdb ran MiXCR on the RACE reads and lists one entry per CDR3 protein. The data show roughly 380,000 distinct CDR3 sequences, with more than 4.5% seen just once and about 2.5% held by the top ten. Sample: whole blood, taken in connection with sensitization to the hapten diphenylcyclopropenone (DPC). The receptor source for this set is a woman between 50 and 59 years old with alopecia areata. Some clones in this sample may be carry-over from other donors' samples. Each CDR3 is given with its conserved first and last residue. Fields, in order: J gene, V gene, D gene, clone size, CDR3 protein, CDR3 DNA. D genes are given only for firm matches. Size is omitted from some rows. Given values are once, few, many or a class for expanded clones.

>TRBJ2-3|TRBV4-1|.|few
CASSQEWGNTDTQYF
TGCGCCAGCAGCCAAGAATGGGGGAACACAGATACGCAGTATTTT
>TRBJ1-5|TRBV2|.|.
CASSTGQGQPQHF
TGTGCCAGTTCTACGGGTCAAGGGCAGCCCCAGCATTTT
>TRBJ2-2|TRBV20-1|.|.
CSARGRANTGELFF
TGCAGTGCTAGGGGCAGGGCGAACACCGGGGAGCTGTTTTTT
>TRBJ2-3|TRBV20-1|.|.
CSARDDRYTDTQYF
TGCAGTGCTAGGGACGATCGGTACACAGATACGCAGTATTTT
>TRBJ2-3|TRBV20-1|.|few
CSARDAIQRTQYF
TGCAGTGCTAGAGATGCAATCCAGCGTACGCAGTATTTT
>TRBJ1-1|TRBV5-5|TRBD1|many
CASSFGQGAEAFF
TGTGCCAGCAGCTTCGGACAGGGGGCTGAAGCTTTCTTT
>TRBJ1-6|TRBV4-1|.|few
CASSQGSGRNSPLHF
TGCGCCAGCAGCCAAGGATCAGGAAGGAACTCACCCCTCCACTTT
>TRBJ1-5|TRBV7-9|.|few
CASSPGAIFGHQPQHF
TGTGCCAGCAGCCCTGGGGCCATTTTTGGGCATCAGCCCCAGCATTTT
>TRBJ2-5|TRBV11-2|.|many
CASSLGSRGKGTQYF
TGTGCCAGCAGCTTAGGTTCGAGGGGGAAAGGGACCCAGTACTTC
>TRBJ2-2|TRBV6-2/TRBV6-3|TRBD2|.
CASSPQAGVTGELFF
TGTGCCAGCAGTCCTCAAGCGGGAGTTACCGGGGAGCTGTTTTTT
>TRBJ2-7|TRBV6-2/TRBV6-3|TRBD2|many
CASRPSGGPSYEQYF
TGTGCCAGCAGACCTAGCGGGGGGCCCTCTTACGAGCAGTACTTC
>TRBJ1-4|TRBV7-9|TRBD1|many
CASTISFDRDSNEKLFF
TGTGCCAGCACCATTTCGTTCGACAGGGACTCTAATGAAAAACTGTTTTTT
>TRBJ2-7|TRBV19|.|many
CASSYAFGYEQYF
TGTGCCAGTAGTTACGCGTTCGGCTACGAGCAGTACTTC
>TRBJ2-3|TRBV7-2|.|.
CASSQNGFDTQYF
TGTGCCAGCAGCCAGAACGGCTTCGATACGCAGTATTTT
>TRBJ2-3|TRBV7-9|.|.
CASSQGHTADTQYF
TGTGCCAGCAGTCAAGGACACACCGCAGATACGCAGTATTTT
>TRBJ1-3|TRBV12-3/TRBV12-4|.|.
CASRSRQLSSGNTIYF
TGTGCCAGCAGGAGCCGACAGTTAAGCTCTGGAAACACCATATATTTT
>TRBJ2-5|TRBV5-5|.|many
CASSLGQEGTQYF
TGTGCCAGCAGCTTGGGCCAGGAGGGGACCCAGTACTTC
>TRBJ2-1|TRBV6-5|TRBD2|many
CASSYSSGRAFNNEQFF
TGTGCCAGCAGTTACTCAAGCGGGAGGGCCTTTAATAATGAGCAGTTCTTC
>TRBJ1-5|TRBV7-2|.|.
CASSISPTATHQPQHF
TGTGCCAGCAGCATCTCTCCGACAGCTACTCATCAGCCCCAGCATTTT
>TRBJ1-4|TRBV24-1|.|many
CATSDLPTGRSDEKLFF
TGTGCCACCAGTGACCTCCCTACAGGGCGCTCTGATGAAAAACTGTTTTTT
>TRBJ2-3|TRBV4-3|TRBD2|many
CASSHQGLAPQSLLTDTQYF
TGCGCCAGCAGCCACCAGGGACTAGCGCCACAAAGCTTACTCACAGATACGCAGTATTTT
>TRBJ2-1|TRBV5-4|.|many
CASSLGLADEQFF
TGTGCCAGCAGCTTGGGTCTAGCCGATGAGCAGTTCTTC